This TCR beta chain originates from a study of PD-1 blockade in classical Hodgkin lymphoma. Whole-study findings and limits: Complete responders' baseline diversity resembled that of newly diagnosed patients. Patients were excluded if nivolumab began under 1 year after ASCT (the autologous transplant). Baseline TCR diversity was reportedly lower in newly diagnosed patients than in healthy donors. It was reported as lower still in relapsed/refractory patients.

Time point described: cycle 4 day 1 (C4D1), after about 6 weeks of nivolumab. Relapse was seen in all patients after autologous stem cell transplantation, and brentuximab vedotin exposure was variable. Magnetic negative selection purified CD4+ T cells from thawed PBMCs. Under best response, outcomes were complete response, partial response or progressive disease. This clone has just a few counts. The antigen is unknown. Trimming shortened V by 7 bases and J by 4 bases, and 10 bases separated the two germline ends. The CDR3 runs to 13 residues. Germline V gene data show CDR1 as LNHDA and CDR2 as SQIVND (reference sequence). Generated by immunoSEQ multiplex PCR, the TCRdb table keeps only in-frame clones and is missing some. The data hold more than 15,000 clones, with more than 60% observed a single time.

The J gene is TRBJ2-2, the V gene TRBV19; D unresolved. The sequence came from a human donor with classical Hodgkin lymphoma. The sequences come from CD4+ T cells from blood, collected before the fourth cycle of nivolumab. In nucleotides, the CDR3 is TGTGCCAGTATCCACTCGGGCACCGGGGAGCTGTTTTTT. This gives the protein CASIHSGTGELFF.